This T cell receptor beta chain originates from a study of vaccination effects on CD4 cells after COVID-19. This CDR3 region has 15 residues. V trimming: 4 bases; J trimming: 4 bases; junction bases outside the gene matches: 9. CDR1 is SNHLY, CDR2 FYNNEI, per germline. The repertoire was sequenced with immunoSEQ multiplex PCR; TCRdb's copy has only in-frame clones and lacks some. This sample has 15,000 or so clones, with around 64% found just once. Turning to this clone: Its antigen is unknown.

Ahead of sequencing, the ViraFEST assay grew antigen-specific CD4+ T cells using viral peptide pools. Culturing for nine to ten days preceded CD4+ T cell isolation. Either the mRNA-1273 or the BNT162b2 vaccine was given to participants as two doses. Researchers reported culturing approximately 1.8 million PBMC in each well, adding approximately 10 IU/ml IL-2 and about 9.5 ug/ml peptides. The starting material was CD4+ T cells from PBMCs cultured with SARS-CoV-2 spike peptides, obtained after COVID-19 vaccination. The sequence was collected from a human donor who received a COVID-19 vaccine. The rearrangement links TRBV2 to TRBJ1-2; TRBD1 agrees at 7 bases. The CDR3 DNA sequence: TGTGCCAGCAGTGCAGCCATGACAGGGAGCTATGGCTACACCTTC. Protein sequence: CASSAAMTGSYGYTF.